This TCR beta chain was observed in a study of blood T cell repertoires in COVID-19. As for the study in general: Donors in the United States, Italy and Spain gave samples during acute or convalescent COVID-19. Sample material is recorded as cDNA or gDNA derived from T cells, B-cell-depleted T cells, or PBMCs.

Repertoires were generated with immunoSEQ multiplex PCR, while TCRdb's copy carries only in-frame clones and drops some. The sample lists around 160,000 clones, roughly 84% occurring once. Cohorts were determined from participant-reported clinical history. Germline CDR1 LGHNA, CDR2 YSLEER. With 1 base clipped from V and 6 bases from J, the junction kept 7 bases outside the gene matches. The CDR3 contains 15 residues. This rearrangement joins TRBV4-3 to TRBJ1-1; 8 positions match TRBD1. Sequencing was carried out using PBMCs or T cells enriched from blood (not recorded which). The clonotype originates from a woman between 50 and 59 years old who had been exposed to COVID-19. CDR3 region: CASSQVDRATPEAFF. For the CDR3, the DNA is TGCGCCAGCAGCCAAGTGGACAGGGCGACACCTGAAGCTTTCTTT.